The sequence of this T cell receptor beta chain was determined in a study of T cell responses to AZD1222 COVID-19 vaccine. The CDR3 length is 17 residues. Between the trimmed V and J ends, which lost 3 bases and 1 base, there was a span of 17 bases. Germline lookup yields CDR1 SGHAT and CDR2 FQNNGV. Method: immunoSEQ multiplex PCR; TCRdb's copy keeps in-frame clones and lacks some. In the table there are 65,000 to 95,000 clones, 80% of which are singletons. The clonotype comes from an adult in good health. The specimen comprised peripheral blood, sampled on day 0 of AZD1222 vaccination. The chain links TRBV11-2 to TRBJ2-3, with D possibly being TRBD2 (6 bases). CDR3 amino acids: CASSLAGRSSGTDTQYF. The DNA of the CDR3 is TGTGCCAGCAGCTTGGCAGGCAGGTCTAGCGGCACAGATACGCAGTATTTT. Full variable domain (remainder filled in from reference TRBV11-2 and TRBJ2-3): EAGVAQSPRYKIIEKRQSVAFWCNPISGHATLYWYQQILGQGPKLLIQFQNNGVVDDSQLPKDRFSAERLKGVDSTLKIQPAKLEDSAVYLCASSLAGRSSGTDTQYFGPGTRLTVL.